The clone carrying this T cell receptor (beta chain) was observed a few times. Libraries were prepared by immunoSEQ multiplex PCR; TCRdb keeps only in-frame clonotypes and omits some of them. The data hold 210,000 or so clones, with over 80% observed a single time. This CDR3 spans 11 amino acids. The data belong to a study of blood T cell repertoires in COVID-19. V gene TRBV21-1 combines with J gene TRBJ1-5. TRBV21-1 is labeled a pseudogene. The clonotype was recovered from a woman aged 25 to 39 with COVID-19, enrolled during active disease. Sequenced input: peripheral blood. The CDR3 bases are TGTGCCAAGGAGATGGATCAGCCCCAGCATTTT. Protein: CAKEMDQPQHF.